This TCR beta chain came from a study of metastatic and nonmetastatic thyroid tumors. Whole-study context: It was across blood and tumor or nodule tissue from malignant and benign thyroid patients that repertoires were compared.

Trimming took off 0 bases at V and 0 bases at J, with 9 bases between the two ends. CDR1 is SGHTA and CDR2 is FQGNSA in the germline V gene. The CDR3 contains 15 residues. The entire patient cohort was treatment-naive prior to thyroid surgery. TCRdb re-clonotyped the PCR reads via MiXCR. The table lists fewer than 25,000 clones, 13% to 15% of them singletons. This clone has at least ten counts. The origin of this receptor is a female donor with papillary thyroid cancer or a benign thyroid nodule (not recorded which). Some clones in this sample may be carry-over from other donors' samples. Source material: tumor tissue. This chain links TRBV7-2 with TRBJ2-7, with D uncertain. The CDR3, as DNA: TGTGCCAGCAGCTTAGCACTCTCGGTCTCCTACGAGCAGTACTTC. This encodes CASSLALSVSYEQYF.